This TCR beta chain originates from a study of OX40 agonist ivuxolimab in advanced cancers. Looking at the study overall: The costimulatory receptor OX40 (CD134) was targeted by ivuxolimab, a fully human IgG2 agonistic monoclonal antibody. Intravenous ivuxolimab was administered to patients every 2 weeks at six dose levels: 0.01, 0.1, 0.3, 1.5, 3 and 10 mg/kg. Of the approximately 50 dose-escalation patients, hepatocellular carcinoma was present in roughly 19, melanoma in approximately 15, renal cell carcinoma in 9 and head and neck cancer in 9. In the dose-escalation cohort, 65% to 85% of patients were male, and the mean age was 60 years with a range of 23 to 79. Prior anti-PD-1, anti-PD-L1 or anti-CTLA-4 therapy was permitted, and checkpoint inhibitors had been received by less than 45% of dose-escalation patients. Partial responses were achieved by three dose-escalation patients, of whom one had hepatocellular carcinoma and two had cutaneous melanoma. Peripheral TCRbeta sequencing was intended to test whether TCR sequence diversity was altered and clonal T-cell expansion was caused by ivuxolimab. The monotherapy dose-escalation portion (N ≈ 52 patients) of the phase I ivuxolimab trial is reported in the paper. Overall study results and their limits: Low levels of normalized T-cell clonal expansion were also seen in some nonresponding patients. In the 0.1-3.0 mg/kg groups, partial responders had among the lowest normalized peripheral clonal expansion, particularly in CD8+ T cells. After ivuxolimab, CD8+ T cells had more expanded clones than CD4+ T cells on average. At doses of 0.1 to 3.0 mg/kg, clonal expansion of both CD4+ and CD8+ blood T cells was observed from baseline to week 6. The antigen specificity of the peripheral T cells that underwent clonal expansion was not determined.

To sequence the TCRbeta CDR3 region, genomic DNA was isolated from the sorted cells. TCRbeta CDR3 regions were sequenced using the immunoSEQ Assay. As stored in TCRdb, this immuneACCESS dataset retains in-frame rearrangements with V and J assigned. A fraction of the clones does not appear; measured against another copy, unresolved V genes explain less than half of the discrepancy, and the remainder lacks a known reason. The sample records roughly 61,000 clones, approximately 86% of which are singletons. The ten largest clones represent around 0.52% of the sample. Patients with a history of autoimmune disease or receiving systemic immunosuppression were excluded from the trial. In every dose cohort, peripheral blood was drawn for TCR sequencing at baseline, cycle 4 day 1, and cycle 7 day 1. The samples were taken from a phase I, first-in-human, multicenter, open-label dose-escalation trial of ivuxolimab. Adults with locally advanced or metastatic melanoma, renal cell, hepatocellular, or head and neck squamous cell carcinoma were enrolled in the trial. CD4+ and CD8+ T cells were sorted separately from peripheral blood before TCR sequencing.

Taken from the germline V gene, the CDR1 and CDR2 loops are SGHTA and FQGNSA. V ends up 5 bases short and J 4 bases short, with an unmatched junction base count of 4. Including the terminal cysteine and phenylalanine, the CDR3 comprises 15 residues. Left in the record is the CDR3 DNA by itself, 45 bases read in frame from the first base. For this clone: Its antigen remains unidentified. No base qualities exist here, and no much larger clone lies one base off it.

Here the chain combines TRBV7-2 and TRBJ2-2; 10 of the junction bases match TRBD2. Sequences were derived from CD4+ or CD8+ T cells sorted from blood, sampled in a trial of the OX40 agonist ivuxolimab. The origin of this receptor is an adult with an advanced solid tumor such as melanoma, head and neck, liver or kidney cancer. The nucleotides read TGTGCCAGCAGCCAAAGACTAGCGGGCACCGGGGAGCTGTTTTTT. This sequence encodes CASSQRLAGTGELFF.